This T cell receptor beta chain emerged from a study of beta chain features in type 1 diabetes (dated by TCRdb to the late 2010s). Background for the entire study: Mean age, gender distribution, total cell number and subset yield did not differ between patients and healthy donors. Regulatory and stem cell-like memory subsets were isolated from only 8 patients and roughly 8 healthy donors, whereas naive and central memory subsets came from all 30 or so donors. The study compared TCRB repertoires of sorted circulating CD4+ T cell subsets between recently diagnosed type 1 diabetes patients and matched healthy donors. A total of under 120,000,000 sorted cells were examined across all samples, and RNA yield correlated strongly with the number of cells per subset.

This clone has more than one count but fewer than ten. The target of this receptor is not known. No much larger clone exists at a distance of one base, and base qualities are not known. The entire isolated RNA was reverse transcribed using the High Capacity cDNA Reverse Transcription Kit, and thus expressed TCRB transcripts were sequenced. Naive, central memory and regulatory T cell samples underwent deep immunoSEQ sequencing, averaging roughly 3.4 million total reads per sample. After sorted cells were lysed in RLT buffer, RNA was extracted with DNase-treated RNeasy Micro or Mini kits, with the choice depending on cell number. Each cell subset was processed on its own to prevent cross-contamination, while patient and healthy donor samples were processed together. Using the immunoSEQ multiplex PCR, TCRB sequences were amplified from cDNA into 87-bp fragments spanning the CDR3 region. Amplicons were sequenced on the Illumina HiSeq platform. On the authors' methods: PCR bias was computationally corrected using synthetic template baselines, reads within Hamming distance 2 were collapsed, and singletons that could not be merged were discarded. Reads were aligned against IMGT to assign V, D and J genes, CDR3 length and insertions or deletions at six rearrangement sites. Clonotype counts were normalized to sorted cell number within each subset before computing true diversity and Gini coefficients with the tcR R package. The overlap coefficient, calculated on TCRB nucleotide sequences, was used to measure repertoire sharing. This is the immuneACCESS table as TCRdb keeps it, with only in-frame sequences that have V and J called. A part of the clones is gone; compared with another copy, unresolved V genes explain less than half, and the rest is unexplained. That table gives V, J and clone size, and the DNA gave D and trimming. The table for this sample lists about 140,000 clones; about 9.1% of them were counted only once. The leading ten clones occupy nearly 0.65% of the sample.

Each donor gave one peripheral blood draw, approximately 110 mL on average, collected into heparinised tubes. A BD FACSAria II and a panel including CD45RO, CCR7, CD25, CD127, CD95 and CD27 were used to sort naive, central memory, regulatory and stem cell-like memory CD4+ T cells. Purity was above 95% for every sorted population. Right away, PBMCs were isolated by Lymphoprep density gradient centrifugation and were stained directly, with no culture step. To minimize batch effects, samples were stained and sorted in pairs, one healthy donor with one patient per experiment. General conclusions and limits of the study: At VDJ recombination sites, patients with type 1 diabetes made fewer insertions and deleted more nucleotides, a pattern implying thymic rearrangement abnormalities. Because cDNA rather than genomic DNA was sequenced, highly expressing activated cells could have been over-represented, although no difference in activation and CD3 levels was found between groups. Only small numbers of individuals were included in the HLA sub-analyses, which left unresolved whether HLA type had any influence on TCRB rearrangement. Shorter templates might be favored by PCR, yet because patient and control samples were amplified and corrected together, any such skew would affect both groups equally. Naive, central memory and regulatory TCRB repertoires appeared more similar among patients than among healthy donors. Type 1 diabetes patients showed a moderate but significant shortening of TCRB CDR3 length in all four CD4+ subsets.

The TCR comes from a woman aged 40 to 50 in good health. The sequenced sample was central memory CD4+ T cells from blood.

The DNA reads TGCAGCGAACAGGATGGACATTACGGTGAGCAGTTCTTC. It specifies CSEQDGHYGEQFF. This chain is built from TRBV29-1 and TRBJ2-1, and the D gene may be TRBD1, 5 bases matching. V is clipped by 7 bases and J by 9 bases, and the sequence between their germline boundaries is 19 bases long. The germline V gene supplies CDR1 SQVTM and CDR2 ANQGSEA. From the cysteine up to the phenylalanine, the CDR3 has a length of 13 residues. Kept here is only the CDR3 DNA, which spans 39 bases and is read in frame from base 1.